This entry describes one TCR beta chain. Its antigen is currently unknown. The V end lost 2 bases, the J end lost 10 bases, and 15 bases lay between the germline ends. CDR3 length: 14 amino acids. Germline CDR1 and CDR2: SGHTA and FQGTGA. The source of the sample is a study of Tregs in tolerant kidney transplant recipients. The study's findings and limits: Validation in larger populations is needed because few patients were studied.

Thawed PBMCs were FACS-sorted into unstimulated CD4+CD25+CD127- regulatory T cells, CD4+CD25- non-regulatory cells, CD4 and CD8 cells. Profiling relied on immunoSEQ multiplex PCR, and the TCRdb table lists in-frame clones only, not all of them. The sample includes roughly 68,000 clones, 80% to 85% of them seen just once. This chain joins TRBV7-3 and TRBJ2-1, with TRBD2 as a possible D gene (6 bases). The sequencing sample was made of CD4+ T cells from blood. This receptor was taken from a human donor in good health. The CDR3 nucleotides are TGTGCCAGCAGCTTATCGGGAGCGGGTGGGGAGCAGTTCTTC. Residues: CASSLSGAGGEQFF. Full variable domain (outside the CDR3, taken from reference TRBV7-3 and TRBJ2-1): GAGVSQTPSNKVTEKGKYVELRCDPISGHTALYWYRQSLGQGPEFLIYFQGTGAADDSGLPNDRFFAVRPEGSVSTLKIQRTERGDSAVYLCASSLSGAGGEQFFGPGTRLTVL.